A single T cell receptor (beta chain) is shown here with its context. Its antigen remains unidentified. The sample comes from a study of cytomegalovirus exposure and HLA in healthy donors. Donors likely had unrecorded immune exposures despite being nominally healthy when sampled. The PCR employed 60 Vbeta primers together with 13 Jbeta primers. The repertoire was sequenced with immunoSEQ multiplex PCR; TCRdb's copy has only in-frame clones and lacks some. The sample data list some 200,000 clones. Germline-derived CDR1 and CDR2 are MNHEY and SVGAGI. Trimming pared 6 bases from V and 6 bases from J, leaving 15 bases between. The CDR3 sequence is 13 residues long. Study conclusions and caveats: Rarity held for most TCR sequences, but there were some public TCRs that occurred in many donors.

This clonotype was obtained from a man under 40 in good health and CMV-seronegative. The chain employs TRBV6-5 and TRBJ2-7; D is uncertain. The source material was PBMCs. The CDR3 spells CASSQVLGSEQYF. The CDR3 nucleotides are TGTGCCAGCAGCCAAGTACTCGGGTCCGAGCAGTACTTC.